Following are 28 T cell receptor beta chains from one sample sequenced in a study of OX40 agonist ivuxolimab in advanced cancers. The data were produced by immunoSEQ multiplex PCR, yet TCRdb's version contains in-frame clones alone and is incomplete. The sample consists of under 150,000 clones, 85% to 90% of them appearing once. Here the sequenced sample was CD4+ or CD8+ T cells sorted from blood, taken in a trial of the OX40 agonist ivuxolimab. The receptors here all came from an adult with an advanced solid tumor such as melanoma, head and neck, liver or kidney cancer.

DNA for the CDR3: TGTGCCAGCAGCCCCAGGGGGGGAGATACGCAGTATTTT. Protein product: CASSPRGGDTQYF. This chain connects TRBV6-5 to TRBJ2-3, with D perhaps matching TRBD1 or TRBD2 (7 bases each). The CDR3 has 13 residues. Germline V gives CDR1 MNHEY, CDR2 SVGAGI. The V end lost 6 bases, the J end lost 5 bases, and 12 bases lay between the germline ends.

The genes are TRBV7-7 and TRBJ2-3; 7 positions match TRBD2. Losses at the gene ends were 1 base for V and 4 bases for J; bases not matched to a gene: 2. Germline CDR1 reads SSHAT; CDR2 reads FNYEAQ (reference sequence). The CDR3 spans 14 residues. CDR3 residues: CASSLGGGSDTQYF. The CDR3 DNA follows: TGTGCCAGCAGCTTAGGGGGGGGGTCAGATACGCAGTATTTT.

CDR3 nucleotide sequence: TGTGCCAGCAGCCAACAGGGGGATACGCAGTATTTT. This encodes CASSQQGDTQYF. The rearrangement uses TRBV14 and TRBJ2-3; possible D gene TRBD1, 6 bases. The CDR3 length is 12 residues. The ends were cut back, 2 bases at V and 6 bases at J, with 6 bases in the middle. Germline lookup yields CDR1 SGHDN and CDR2 FVKESK.

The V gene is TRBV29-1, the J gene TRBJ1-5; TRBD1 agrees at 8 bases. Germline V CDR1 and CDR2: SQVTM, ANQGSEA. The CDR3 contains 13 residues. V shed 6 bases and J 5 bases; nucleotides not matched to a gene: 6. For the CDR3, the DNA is TGCAGCGTGATGCAGGGGGCTGATCAGCCCCAGCATTTT. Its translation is CSVMQGADQPQHF.

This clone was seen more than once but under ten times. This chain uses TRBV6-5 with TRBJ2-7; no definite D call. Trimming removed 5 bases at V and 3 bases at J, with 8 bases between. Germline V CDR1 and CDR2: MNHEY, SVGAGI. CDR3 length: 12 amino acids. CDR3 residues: CASSRYSYEQYF. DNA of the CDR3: TGTGCCAGCAGTCGTTATAGCTACGAGCAGTACTTC.

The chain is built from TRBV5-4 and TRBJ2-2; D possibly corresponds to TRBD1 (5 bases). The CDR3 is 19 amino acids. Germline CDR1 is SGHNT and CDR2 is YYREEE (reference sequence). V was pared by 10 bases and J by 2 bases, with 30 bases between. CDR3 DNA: TGTGCCGCCAGCAGCGTCACGGGTTGGCAGGGCCCTAACACCGGGGAGCTGTTTTTT. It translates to CAASSVTGWQGPNTGELFF.

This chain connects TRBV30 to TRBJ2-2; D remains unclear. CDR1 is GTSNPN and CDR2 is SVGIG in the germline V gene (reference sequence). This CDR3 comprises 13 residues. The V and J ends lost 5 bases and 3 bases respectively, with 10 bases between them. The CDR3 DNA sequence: TGTGCCTGGGGCCTGAGTGACACCGGGGAGCTGTTTTTT. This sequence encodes CAWGLSDTGELFF.

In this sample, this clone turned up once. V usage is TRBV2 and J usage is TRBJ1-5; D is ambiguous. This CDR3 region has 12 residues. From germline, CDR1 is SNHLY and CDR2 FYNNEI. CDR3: CASAPLAQPQHF. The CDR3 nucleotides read TGTGCAAGCGCCCCCTTGGCTCAGCCCCAGCATTTT.

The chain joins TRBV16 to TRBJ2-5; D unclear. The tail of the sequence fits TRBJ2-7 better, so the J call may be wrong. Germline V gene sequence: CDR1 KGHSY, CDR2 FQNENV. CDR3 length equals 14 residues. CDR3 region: CASSRPNPPYEQYF. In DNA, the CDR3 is TGTGCCAGCAGCCGTCCTAACCCTCCCTACGAGCAGTACTTC.

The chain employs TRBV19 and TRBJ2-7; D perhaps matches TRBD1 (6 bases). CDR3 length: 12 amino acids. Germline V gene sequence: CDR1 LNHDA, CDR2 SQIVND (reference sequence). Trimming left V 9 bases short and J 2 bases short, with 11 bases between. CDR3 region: CARGTPAYEQYF. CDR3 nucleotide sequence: TGTGCCAGAGGGACACCAGCCTACGAGCAGTACTTC.

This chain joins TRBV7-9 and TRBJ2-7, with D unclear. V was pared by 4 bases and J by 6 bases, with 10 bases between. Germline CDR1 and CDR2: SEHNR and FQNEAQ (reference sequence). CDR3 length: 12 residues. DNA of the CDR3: TGTGCCAGCAGCTACGATGAATTCGAGCAGTACTTC. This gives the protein CASSYDEFEQYF.

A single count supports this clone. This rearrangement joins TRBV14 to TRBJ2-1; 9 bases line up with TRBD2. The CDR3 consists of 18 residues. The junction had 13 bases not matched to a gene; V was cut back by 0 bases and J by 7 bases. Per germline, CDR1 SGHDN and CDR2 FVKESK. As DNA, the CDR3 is TGTGCCAGCAGCCAAGATCGAGCGGGGGGCCCCCTGTGGAATGAGCAGTTCTTC. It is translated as CASSQDRAGGPLWNEQFF.

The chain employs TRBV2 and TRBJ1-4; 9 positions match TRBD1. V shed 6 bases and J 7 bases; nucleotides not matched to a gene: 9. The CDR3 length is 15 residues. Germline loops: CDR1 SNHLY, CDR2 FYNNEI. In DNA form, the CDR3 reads TGTGCCAGCAGGGACCTGGGACAGGGAGTTGAAAAACTGTTTTTT. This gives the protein CASRDLGQGVEKLFF.

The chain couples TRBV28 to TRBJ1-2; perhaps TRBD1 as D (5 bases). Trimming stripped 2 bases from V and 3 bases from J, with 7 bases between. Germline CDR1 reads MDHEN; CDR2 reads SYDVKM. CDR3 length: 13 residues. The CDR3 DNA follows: TGTGCCAGCAGTTTAGGAGGGGACTATGGCTACACCTTC. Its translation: CASSLGGDYGYTF.

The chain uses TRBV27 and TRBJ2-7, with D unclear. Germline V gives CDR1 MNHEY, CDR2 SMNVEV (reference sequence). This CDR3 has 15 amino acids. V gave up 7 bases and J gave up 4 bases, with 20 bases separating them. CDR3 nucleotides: TGTGCCAGCATCCCACGGTATCTTTTTCTTTACGAGCAGTACTTC. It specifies CASIPRYLFLYEQYF.

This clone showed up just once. CDR3 sequence (DNA): TGTGCCTGGAGTTTGACCGGGGAGCTGTTTTTT. Amino acid sequence: CAWSLTGELFF. V gene TRBV30 combines with J gene TRBJ2-2, with D uncertain. This CDR3 has 11 amino acids. In germline, CDR1 is GTSNPN, CDR2 SVGIG (reference sequence). V was pared by 2 bases and J by 5 bases, with 3 bases between.

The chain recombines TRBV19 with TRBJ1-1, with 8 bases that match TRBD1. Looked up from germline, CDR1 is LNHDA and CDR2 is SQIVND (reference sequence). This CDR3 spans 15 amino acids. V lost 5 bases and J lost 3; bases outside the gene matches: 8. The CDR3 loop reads CASSGAGGAYTEAFF. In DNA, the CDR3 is TGTGCCAGTAGTGGGGCAGGGGGCGCGTACACTGAAGCTTTCTTT.

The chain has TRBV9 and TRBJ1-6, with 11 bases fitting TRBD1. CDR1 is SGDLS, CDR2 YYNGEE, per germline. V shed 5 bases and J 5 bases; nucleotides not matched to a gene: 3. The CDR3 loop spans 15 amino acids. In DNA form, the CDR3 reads TGTGCCAGCAGGCCGGGACAGGGGGATAATTCACCCCTCCACTTT. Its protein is CASRPGQGDNSPLHF.

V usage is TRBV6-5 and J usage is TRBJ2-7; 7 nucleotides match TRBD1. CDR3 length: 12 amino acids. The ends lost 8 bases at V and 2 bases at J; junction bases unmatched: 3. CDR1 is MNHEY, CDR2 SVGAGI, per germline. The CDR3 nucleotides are TGTGCCAGCCGACAGGGTCCCTACGAGCAGTACTTC. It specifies CASRQGPYEQYF.

The CDR3 is CASRPGTDSGNTIYF. The CDR3 DNA follows: TGCGCCAGCAGGCCCGGGACAGACTCTGGAAACACCATATATTTT. The J gene is TRBJ1-3, the V gene TRBV5-1; TRBD1 matches 7 bases. The CDR3 spans 15 residues. Germline loops: CDR1 SGHRS, CDR2 YFSETQ. With V trimmed by 5 bases and J by 0 bases, 5 bases remained unmatched.

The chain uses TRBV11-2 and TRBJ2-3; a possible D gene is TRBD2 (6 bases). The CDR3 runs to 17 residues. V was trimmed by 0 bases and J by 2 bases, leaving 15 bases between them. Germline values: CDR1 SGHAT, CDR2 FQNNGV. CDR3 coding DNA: TGTGCCAGCAGCTTAGATGGACGGGGGAGTTTCACAGATACGCAGTATTTT. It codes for CASSLDGRGSFTDTQYF.

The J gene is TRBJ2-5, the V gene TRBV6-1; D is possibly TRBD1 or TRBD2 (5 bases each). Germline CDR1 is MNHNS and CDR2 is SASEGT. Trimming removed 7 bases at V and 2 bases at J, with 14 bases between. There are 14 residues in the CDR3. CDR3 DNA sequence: TGTGCCAGCACGGGGCTCGGGAATCAAGAGACCCAGTACTTC. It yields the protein CASTGLGNQETQYF.

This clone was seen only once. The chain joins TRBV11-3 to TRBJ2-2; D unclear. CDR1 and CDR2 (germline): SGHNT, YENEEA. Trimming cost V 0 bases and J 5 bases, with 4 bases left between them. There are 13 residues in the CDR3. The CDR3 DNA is TGTGCCAGCAGCTTAGATAGTACCGGGGAGCTGTTTTTT. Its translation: CASSLDSTGELFF.

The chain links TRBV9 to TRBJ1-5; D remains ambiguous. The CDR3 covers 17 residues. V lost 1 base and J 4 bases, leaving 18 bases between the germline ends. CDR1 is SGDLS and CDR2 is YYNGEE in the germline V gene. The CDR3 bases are TGTGCCAGCAGCGTAAGTGGAGTACCTTTAGGGAATCAGCCCCAGCATTTT. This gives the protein CASSVSGVPLGNQPQHF.

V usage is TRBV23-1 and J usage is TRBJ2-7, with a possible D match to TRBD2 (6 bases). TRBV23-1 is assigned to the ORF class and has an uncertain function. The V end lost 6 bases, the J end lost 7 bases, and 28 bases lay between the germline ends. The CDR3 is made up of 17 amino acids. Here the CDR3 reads CASRASSGEATNFEQYF. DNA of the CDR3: TGCGCCAGCAGGGCTTCGTCGGGGGAAGCGACTAATTTTGAGCAGTACTTC.

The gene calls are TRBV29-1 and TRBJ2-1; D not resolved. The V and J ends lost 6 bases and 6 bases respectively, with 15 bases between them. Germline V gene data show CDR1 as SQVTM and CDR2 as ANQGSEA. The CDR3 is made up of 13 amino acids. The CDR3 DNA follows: TGCAGCGTCGCCTTTGAATACGGCAATGAGCAGTTCTTC. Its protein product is CSVAFEYGNEQFF.

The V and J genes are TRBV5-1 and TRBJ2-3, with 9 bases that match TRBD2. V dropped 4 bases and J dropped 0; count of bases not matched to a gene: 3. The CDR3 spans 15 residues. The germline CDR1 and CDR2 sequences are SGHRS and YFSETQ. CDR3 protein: CASSETSGSTDTQYF. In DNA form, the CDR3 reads TGCGCCAGCAGCGAGACTAGCGGAAGCACAGATACGCAGTATTTT.

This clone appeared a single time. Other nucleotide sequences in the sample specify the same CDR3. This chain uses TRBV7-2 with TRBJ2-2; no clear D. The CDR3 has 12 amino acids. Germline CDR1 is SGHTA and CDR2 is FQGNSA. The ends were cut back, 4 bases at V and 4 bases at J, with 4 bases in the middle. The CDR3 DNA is TGTGCCAGCAGCTCACTCACCGGGGAGCTGTTTTTT. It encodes CASSSLTGELFF.